What follows is one TCR beta chain and its context. Its specificity is not known. The sample originates from a study of T cells expressing NK-cell markers. Study-wide background: According to the study, TCR beta repertoires originated from sorted CD3+CD56+NKG2C+, CD3+CD56+NKG2C- and CD3+CD56-NKG2C+ T cells.

TCRdb reprocessed the 5' RACE reads; each CDR3 protein has one entry and no DNA is given. Its table lists 500,000 to 600,000 distinct CDR3 sequences. Study outcomes and limitations: Among several donors, these clonotypes also ranked first in the CD3+CD56-NKG2C+ fraction.

This clonotype was sampled from a man aged 18 to 30 in good health. Material: blood T cells: a sorted CD56 or NKG2C T cell subset, CD4+ or CD8+ T cells, or bulk PBMC T cells (not recorded which).

CDR3 amino acids: CASTWGSGPGELFF. The chain employs TRBV27 and TRBJ2-2; TCRdb's D call, TRBD1, is unchecked because there is no DNA. CDR1 MNHEY and CDR2 SMNVEV come from the germline V gene (reference sequence). The CDR3 is 14 amino acids.